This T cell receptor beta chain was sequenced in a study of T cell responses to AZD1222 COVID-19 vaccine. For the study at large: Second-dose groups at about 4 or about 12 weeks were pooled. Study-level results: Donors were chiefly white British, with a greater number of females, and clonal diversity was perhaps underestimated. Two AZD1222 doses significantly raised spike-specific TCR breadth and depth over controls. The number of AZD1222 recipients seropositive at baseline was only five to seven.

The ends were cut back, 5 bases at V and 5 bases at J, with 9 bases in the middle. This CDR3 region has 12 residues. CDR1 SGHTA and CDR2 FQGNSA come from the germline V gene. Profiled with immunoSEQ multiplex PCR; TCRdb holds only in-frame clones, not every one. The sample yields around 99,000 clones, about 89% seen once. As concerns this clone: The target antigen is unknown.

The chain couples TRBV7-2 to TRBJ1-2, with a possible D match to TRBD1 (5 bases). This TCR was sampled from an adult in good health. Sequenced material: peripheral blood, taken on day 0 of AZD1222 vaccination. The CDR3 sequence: CASSPGTYGYTF. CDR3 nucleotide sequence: TGTGCCAGCAGCCCAGGGACGTATGGCTACACCTTC.